The source of this TCR beta chain is a study of blood T cell repertoires in COVID-19. Study information: Spain, Italy and the United States supplied samples that represented acute and convalescent COVID-19.

Germline CDR1 and CDR2: MNHNS and SASEGT. The CDR3 is 14 residues long. V was trimmed by 2 bases and J by 4 bases, leaving 11 bases between them. Original methodology: Using reference gene primer amplification, nucleated cell counts were estimated. TCRdb's table, derived via immunoSEQ multiplex PCR, lists solely in-frame clones and lacks some. V and J calls and clone size are given by that table; D and trimming were obtained from the DNA. Of hundreds of thousands of clones listed, 85% to 90% are singletons. Followed longitudinally, the Seattle patients had been enrolled during active infection. The source of this sequence is a woman between 50 and 59 years old with COVID-19, enrolled during active disease. Sequenced sample: peripheral blood. The chain links TRBV6-1 to TRBJ1-1; weak D call: TRBD1 (5 bases). CDR3 protein: CASSELQGGTEAFF. DNA for the CDR3: TGTGCCAGCAGTGAACTTCAGGGTGGCACTGAAGCTTTCTTT.